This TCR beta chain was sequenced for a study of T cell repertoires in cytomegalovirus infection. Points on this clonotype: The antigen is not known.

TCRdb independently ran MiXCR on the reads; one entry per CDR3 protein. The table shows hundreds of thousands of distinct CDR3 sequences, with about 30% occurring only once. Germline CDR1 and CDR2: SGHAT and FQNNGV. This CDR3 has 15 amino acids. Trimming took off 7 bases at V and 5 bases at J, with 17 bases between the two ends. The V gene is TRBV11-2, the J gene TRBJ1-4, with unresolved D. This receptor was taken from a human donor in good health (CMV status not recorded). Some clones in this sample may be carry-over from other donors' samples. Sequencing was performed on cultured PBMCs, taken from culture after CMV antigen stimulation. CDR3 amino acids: CASTLWLGENEKLFF. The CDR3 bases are TGTGCCAGCACCCTTTGGTTGGGCGAGAATGAAAAACTGTTTTTT.